This T cell receptor beta chain was identified during a study of T cells in Graves' hyperthyroidism and ophthalmopathy. Study-level background: At the time of initial diagnosis and before any treatment, peripheral blood was collected.

First hyperthyroidism diagnosis is when the blood sample was obtained, before any ophthalmopathy symptoms. This clonotype was seen ten or more times. Amplified TCR beta CDR3 regions derived from RNA transcripts. HTBI primers drove first-round RT-PCR of the TCR CDR3. TCRdb itself ran the multiplex PCR reads through MiXCR, one entry per CDR3 protein. The sample has under 200,000 distinct CDR3 sequences, around 8.9% seen once. Looked up from germline, CDR1 is MDHEN and CDR2 is SYDVKM. The ends were cut back, 6 bases at V and 1 base at J, with 4 bases in the middle. The CDR3 sequence is 12 residues long. The source is a woman aged 18-35 years with Graves' hyperthyroidism that later progressed to Graves' ophthalmopathy. The chain recombines TRBV28 with TRBJ1-5; no clear D. Material for sequencing was blood. CDR3 sequence: CASRVSNQPQHF. The CDR3 DNA is TGTGCCAGCAGGGTCAGCAATCAGCCCCAGCATTTT.